This record looks at one T cell receptor beta chain sequence and its context. The sample belongs to a study of blood T cell repertoires in COVID-19. Study-wide background: Sample material is recorded as cDNA or gDNA derived from T cells, B-cell-depleted T cells, or PBMCs.

With 6 bases clipped from V and 5 bases from J, the junction kept 6 bases outside the gene matches. Germline lookup yields CDR1 ENHRY and CDR2 SYGVKD. CDR3 size: 15 residues. In the source study's methods: Estimation of nucleated cell counts relied on the amplification of reference gene primers. Clones were read by immunoSEQ multiplex PCR, and TCRdb kept only the in-frame ones, dropping some. Clone size and V and J calls were adopted from that table, with D and trimming inferred from the DNA. The data contain 55,000 to 75,000 clones, about 86% of them seen just once; the ten biggest clones take up about 30%.

Sequencing was carried out using peripheral blood. The chain couples TRBV10-3 to TRBJ2-1; 11 bases map to TRBD2. This clonotype was sampled from a man between 65 and 85 years old with acute or convalescent COVID-19. The chain's CDR3 is CAISSTSGSHNEQFF. The CDR3 DNA reads as TGTGCCATCAGCTCTACTAGCGGGAGCCACAATGAGCAGTTCTTC.